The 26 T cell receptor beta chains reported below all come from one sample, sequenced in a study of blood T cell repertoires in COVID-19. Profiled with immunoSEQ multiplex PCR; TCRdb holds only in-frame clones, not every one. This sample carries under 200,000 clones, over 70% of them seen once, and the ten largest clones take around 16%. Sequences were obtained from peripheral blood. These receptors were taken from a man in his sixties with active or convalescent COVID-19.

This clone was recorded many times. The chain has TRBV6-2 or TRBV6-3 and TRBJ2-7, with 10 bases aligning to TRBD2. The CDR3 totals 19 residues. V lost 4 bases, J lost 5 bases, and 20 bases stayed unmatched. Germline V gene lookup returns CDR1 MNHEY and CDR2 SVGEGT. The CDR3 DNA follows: TGTGCCAGCAGTTTTTTCTTAGCTAGCGGGAGATTGATACACAACGAGCAGTACTTC. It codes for CASSFFLASGRLIHNEQYF.

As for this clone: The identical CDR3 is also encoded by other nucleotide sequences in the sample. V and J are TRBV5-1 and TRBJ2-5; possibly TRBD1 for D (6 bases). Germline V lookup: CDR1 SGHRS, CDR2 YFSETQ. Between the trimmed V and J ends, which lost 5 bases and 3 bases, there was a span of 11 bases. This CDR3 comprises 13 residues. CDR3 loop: CASSLPGEETQYF. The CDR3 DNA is TGCGCCAGCAGTCTCCCAGGGGAAGAGACCCAGTACTTC.

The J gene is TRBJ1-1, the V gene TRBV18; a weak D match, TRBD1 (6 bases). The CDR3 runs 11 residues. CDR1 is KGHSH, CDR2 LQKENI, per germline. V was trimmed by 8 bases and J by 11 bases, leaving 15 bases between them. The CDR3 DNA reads TGTGCCAGCGCTAACAGGGAAGAGGCTTTCTTT. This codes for CASANREEAFF.

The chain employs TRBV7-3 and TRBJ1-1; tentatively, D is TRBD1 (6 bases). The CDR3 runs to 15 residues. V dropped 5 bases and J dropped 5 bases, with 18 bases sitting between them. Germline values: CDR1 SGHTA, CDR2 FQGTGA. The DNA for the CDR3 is TGTGCCAGCAGCCCTATCGGGGGGCTCAGGACTGAAGCTTTCTTT. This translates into CASSPIGGLRTEAFF. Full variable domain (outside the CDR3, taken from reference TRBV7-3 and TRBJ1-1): GAGVSQTPSNKVTEKGKYVELRCDPISGHTALYWYRQSLGQGPEFLIYFQGTGAADDSGLPNDRFFAVRPEGSVSTLKIQRTERGDSAVYLCASSPIGGLRTEAFFGQGTRLTVV.

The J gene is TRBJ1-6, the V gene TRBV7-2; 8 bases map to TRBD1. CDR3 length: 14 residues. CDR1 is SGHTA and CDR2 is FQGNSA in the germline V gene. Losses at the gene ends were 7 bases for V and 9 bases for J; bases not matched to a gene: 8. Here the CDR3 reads CASTPGGSASPLHF. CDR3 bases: TGTGCCAGCACGCCAGGGGGCAGCGCTTCACCCCTCCACTTT.

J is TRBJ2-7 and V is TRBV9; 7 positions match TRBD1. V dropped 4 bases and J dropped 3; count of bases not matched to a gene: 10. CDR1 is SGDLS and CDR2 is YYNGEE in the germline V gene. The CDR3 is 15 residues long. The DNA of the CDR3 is TGTGCCAGCAGCAACCGACAGGGAGTCAGCTACGAGCAGTACTTC. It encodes CASSNRQGVSYEQYF.

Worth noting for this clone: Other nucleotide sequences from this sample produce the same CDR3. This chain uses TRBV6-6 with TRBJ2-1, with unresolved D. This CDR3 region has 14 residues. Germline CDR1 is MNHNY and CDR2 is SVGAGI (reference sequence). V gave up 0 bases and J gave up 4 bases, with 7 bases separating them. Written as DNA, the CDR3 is TGTGCCAGCAGTTACTCGAGAGTTTACAATGAGCAGTTCTTC. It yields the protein CASSYSRVYNEQFF.

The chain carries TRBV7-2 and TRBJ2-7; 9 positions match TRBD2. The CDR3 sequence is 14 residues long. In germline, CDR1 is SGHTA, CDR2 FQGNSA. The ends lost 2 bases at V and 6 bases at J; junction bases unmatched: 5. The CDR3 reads CASSLRREGREQYF. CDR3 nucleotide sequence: TGTGCCAGCAGCTTACGGCGGGAGGGCCGCGAGCAGTACTTC.

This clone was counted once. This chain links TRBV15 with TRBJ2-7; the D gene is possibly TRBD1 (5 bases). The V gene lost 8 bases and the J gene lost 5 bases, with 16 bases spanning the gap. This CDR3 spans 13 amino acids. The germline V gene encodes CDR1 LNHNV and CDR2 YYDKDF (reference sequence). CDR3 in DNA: TGTGCCACCTCAAGAGGCAGGGCCGACGAGCAGTACTTC. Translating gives CATSRGRADEQYF.

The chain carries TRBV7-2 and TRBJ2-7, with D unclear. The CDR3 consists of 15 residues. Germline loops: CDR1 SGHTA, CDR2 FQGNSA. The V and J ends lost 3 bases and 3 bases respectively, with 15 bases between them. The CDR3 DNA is TGTGCCAGCAGCTTTCTTGGCGGCGCCGGCTACGAGCAGTACTTC. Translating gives CASSFLGGAGYEQYF.

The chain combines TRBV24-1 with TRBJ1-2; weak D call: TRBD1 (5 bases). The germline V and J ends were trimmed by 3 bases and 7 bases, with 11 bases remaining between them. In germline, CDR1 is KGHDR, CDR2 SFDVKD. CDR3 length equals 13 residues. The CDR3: CATSDPGHFGYTF. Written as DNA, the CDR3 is TGTGCCACCAGTGATCCCGGACATTTTGGCTACACCTTC.

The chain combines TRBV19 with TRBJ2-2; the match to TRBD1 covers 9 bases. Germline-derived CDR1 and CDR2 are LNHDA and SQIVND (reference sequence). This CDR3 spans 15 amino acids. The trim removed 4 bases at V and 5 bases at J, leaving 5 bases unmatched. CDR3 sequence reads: CASSTGQGGTGELFF. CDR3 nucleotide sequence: TGTGCCAGTAGTACGGGACAGGGAGGAACCGGGGAGCTGTTTTTT.

The CDR3 sequence: CASSNPTGTKGYTF. The CDR3 DNA follows: TGTGCCAGCAGTAACCCGACAGGGACGAAAGGCTACACCTTC. The rearrangement joins TRBV6-5 to TRBJ1-2; 7 bases line up with TRBD1. The CDR3 sequence is 14 residues long. The V segment lost 5 bases and the J segment 8 bases; nucleotides outside the gene matches: 11. Germline V gene sequence: CDR1 MNHEY, CDR2 SVGAGI.

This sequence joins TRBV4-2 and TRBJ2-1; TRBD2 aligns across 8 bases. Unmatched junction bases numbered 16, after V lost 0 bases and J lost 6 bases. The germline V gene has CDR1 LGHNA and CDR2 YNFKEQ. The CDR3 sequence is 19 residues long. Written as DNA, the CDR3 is TGTGCCAGCAGCCAAGATCAGTCCGGGAGGGCCTGGAAGAGCAATGAGCAGTTCTTC. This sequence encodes CASSQDQSGRAWKSNEQFF.

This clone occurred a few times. The CDR3 loop reads CARTFGGTPENIQYF. CDR3 bases: TGTGCCAGAACCTTCGGCGGGACCCCAGAAAACATTCAGTACTTC. This rearrangement joins TRBV7-3 to TRBJ2-4; tentatively, D is TRBD2 (6 bases). There are 15 residues in the CDR3. Per the germline V gene, CDR1 is SGHTA and CDR2 is FQGTGA. The V gene lost 9 bases and the J gene lost 5 bases, with 20 bases spanning the gap.

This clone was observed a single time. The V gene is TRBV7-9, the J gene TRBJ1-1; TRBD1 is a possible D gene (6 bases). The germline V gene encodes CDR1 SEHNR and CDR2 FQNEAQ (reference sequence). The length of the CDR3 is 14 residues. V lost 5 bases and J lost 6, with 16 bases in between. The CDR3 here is CASSGLGARAEAFF. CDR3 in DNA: TGTGCCAGCAGCGGTCTGGGGGCAAGGGCTGAAGCTTTCTTT.

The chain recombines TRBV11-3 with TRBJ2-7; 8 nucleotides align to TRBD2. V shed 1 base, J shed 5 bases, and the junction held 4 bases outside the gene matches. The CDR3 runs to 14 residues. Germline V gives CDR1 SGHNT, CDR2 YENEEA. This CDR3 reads CASSLGPAGDEQYF. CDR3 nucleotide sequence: TGTGCCAGCAGCTTAGGTCCAGCGGGAGACGAGCAGTACTTC.

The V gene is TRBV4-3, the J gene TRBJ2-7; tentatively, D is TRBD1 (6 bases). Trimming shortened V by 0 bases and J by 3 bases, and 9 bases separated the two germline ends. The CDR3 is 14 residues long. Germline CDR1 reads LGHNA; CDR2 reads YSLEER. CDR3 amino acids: CASSQDRGSYEQYF. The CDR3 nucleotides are TGCGCCAGCAGCCAAGACAGGGGCAGCTACGAGCAGTACTTC.

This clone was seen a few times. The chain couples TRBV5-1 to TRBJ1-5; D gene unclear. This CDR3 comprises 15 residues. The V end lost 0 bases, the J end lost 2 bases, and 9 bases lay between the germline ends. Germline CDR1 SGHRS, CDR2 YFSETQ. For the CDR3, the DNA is TGCGCCAGCAGCTTGGGTGCGGGCGGCAATCAGCCCCAGCATTTT. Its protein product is CASSLGAGGNQPQHF.

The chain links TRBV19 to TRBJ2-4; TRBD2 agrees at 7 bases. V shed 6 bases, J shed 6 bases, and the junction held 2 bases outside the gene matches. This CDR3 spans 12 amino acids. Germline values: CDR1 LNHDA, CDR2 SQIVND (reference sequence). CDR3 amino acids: CASRTGGNIQYF. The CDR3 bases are TGTGCCAGTAGGACGGGAGGAAACATTCAGTACTTC.

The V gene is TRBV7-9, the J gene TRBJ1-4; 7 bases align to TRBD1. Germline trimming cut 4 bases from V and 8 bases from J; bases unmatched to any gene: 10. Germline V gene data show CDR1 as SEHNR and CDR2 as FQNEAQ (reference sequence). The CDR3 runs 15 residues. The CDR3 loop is CASSSVERGREKLFF. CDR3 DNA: TGTGCCAGCAGCTCCGTCGAAAGGGGGCGGGAAAAACTGTTTTTT.

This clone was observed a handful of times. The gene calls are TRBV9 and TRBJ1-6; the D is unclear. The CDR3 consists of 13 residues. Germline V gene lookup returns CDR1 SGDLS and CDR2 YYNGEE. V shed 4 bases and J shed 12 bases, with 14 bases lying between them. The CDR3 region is CASSSTHGGPLHF. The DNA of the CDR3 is TGTGCCAGCAGCTCAACCCACGGCGGACCCCTCCACTTT.

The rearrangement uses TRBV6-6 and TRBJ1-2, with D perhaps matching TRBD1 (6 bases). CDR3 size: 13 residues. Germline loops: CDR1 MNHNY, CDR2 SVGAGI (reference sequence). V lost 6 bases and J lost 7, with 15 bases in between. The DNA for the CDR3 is TGTGCCAGCAGCCAGGGGCCCTCGGCTGGCTACACCTTC. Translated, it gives CASSQGPSAGYTF.

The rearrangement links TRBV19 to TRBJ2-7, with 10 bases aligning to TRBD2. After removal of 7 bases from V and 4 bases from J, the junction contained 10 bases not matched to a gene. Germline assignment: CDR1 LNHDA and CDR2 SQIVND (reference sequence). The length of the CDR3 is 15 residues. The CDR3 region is CASTPSASGRYEQYF. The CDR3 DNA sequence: TGTGCCAGTACCCCGTCGGCTAGCGGGAGATACGAGCAGTACTTC.

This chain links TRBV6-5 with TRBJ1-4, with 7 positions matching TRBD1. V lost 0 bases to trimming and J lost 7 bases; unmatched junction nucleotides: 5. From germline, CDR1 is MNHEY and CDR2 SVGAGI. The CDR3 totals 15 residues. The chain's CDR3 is CASSYSKGAGEKLFF. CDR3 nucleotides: TGTGCCAGCAGTTACTCAAAGGGGGCGGGTGAAAAACTGTTTTTT.

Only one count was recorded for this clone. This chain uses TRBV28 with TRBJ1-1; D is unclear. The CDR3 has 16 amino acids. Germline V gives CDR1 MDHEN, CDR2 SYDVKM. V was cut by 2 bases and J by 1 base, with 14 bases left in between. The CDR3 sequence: CASSLRAGNRNTEAFF. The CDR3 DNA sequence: TGTGCCAGCAGTTTAAGGGCGGGGAACAGGAACACTGAAGCTTTCTTT.